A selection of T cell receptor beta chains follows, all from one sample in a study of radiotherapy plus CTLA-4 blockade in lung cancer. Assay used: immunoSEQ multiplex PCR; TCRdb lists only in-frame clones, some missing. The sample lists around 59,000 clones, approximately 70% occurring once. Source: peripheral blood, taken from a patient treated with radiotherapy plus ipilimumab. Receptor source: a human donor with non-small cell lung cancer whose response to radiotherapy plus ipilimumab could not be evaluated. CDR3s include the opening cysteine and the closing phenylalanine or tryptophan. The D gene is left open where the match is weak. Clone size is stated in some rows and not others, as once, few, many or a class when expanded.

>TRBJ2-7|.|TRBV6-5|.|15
TGTGCCAACTGGGGTGGGGGCAGGGCACACTCCGAGCAGTACTTC
CANWGGGRAHSEQYF
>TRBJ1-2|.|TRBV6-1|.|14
TGTGCCAGCAGTGAATCCCTGGCCCAGGGGGGCTACACCTTC
CASSESLAQGGYTF
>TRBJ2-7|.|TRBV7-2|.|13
TGTGCCAGCAGGAGCGCGGGGGCGGGTGAGCAGTACTTC
CASRSAGAGEQYF
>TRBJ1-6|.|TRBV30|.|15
TGTGCCTGGGTCGCAGGGGCGGGTTTAAATTCACCCCTCCACTTT
CAWVAGAGLNSPLHF
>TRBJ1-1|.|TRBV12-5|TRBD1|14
TGTGCTAGTGGTGGGAAAACAGGGGGGACTGAAGCTTTCTTT
CASGGKTGGTEAFF
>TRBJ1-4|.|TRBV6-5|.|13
TGTGCCAGCACGTGGCCACCTAATGAAAAACTGTTTTTT
CASTWPPNEKLFF
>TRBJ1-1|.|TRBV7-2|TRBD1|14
TGTGCCAGCAGCCCTGGGACAGGGCGAACTGAAGCTTTCTTT
CASSPGTGRTEAFF
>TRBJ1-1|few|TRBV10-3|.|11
TGTGCCTCCAGGTTTGCGACTGAAGCTTTCTTT
CASRFATEAFF
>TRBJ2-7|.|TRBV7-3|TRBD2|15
TGTGCCAGCAGCTTAACGGGCGGGAGAATCAACGAGCAGTACTTC
CASSLTGGRINEQYF
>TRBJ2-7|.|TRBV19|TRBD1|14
TGTGCCAGTAGTATAGGAAGGGGGCCGGCCGAGCAGTACTTC
CASSIGRGPAEQYF
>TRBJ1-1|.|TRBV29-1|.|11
TGCAGCGTTGTAGTCCGCCGGTCAGCTTTCTTT
CSVVVRRSAFF
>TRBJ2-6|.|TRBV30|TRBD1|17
TGTGCCTGGAGTGGATTCCAGGGGGCCTCTGGGGCCAACGTCCTGACTTTC
CAWSGFQGASGANVLTF
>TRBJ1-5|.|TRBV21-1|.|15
TGTGCCAGCAGCAAAAAGCTCATTAGCAATCAGCCCCAGCATTTT
CASSKKLISNQPQHF
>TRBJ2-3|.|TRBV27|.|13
TGTGCCAGCAGTCCAGGAAGCACAGATACGCAGTATTTT
CASSPGSTDTQYF
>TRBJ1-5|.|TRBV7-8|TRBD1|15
TGTGCCAGCAGCTTGGGACAGGGGCAAGGTCAGCCCCAGCATTTT
CASSLGQGQGQPQHF
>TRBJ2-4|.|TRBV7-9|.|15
TGTGCCAGCAGTTCTCTAGGGGGGGGCAAAAACATTCAGTACTTC
CASSSLGGGKNIQYF
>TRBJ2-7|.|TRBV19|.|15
TGTGCCAGTAGTATTAAAGACGCGGGCTCCTACGAGCAGTACTTC
CASSIKDAGSYEQYF
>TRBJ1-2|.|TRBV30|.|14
TGTGCCTGGAATGCGAAAGGGCAGGGGAGAGGCTACACCTTC
CAWNAKGQGRGYTF
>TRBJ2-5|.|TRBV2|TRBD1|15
TGTGCCAGTAAGGAAAGGGACAGGGGGCAAGAGACCCAGTACTTC
CASKERDRGQETQYF
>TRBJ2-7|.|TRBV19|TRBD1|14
TGTGCCAGTAGTTTGCGGACAGGGACCTACGAGCAGTACTTC
CASSLRTGTYEQYF
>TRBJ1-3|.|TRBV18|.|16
TGTGCCAGCTCACCAGTACCCACCGGGATAGGAAACACCATATATTTT
CASSPVPTGIGNTIYF
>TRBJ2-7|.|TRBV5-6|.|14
TGTGCCAGCAGCTTTCGCAGGACTTCCTACGAGCAGTACTTC
CASSFRRTSYEQYF
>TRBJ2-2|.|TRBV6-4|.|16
TGTGCCAGCAGTGAAAGGTTTGGCGGGCCGGCCTGGGAGCTGTTTTTT
CASSERFGGPAWELFF
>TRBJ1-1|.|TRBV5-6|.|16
TGTGCCAGCAGCTCCCTATTCAGGGTCCAGAACACTGAAGCTTTCTTT
CASSSLFRVQNTEAFF
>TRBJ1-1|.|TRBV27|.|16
TGTGCCAGCAGTTTAAACCGGGGTCGGTGGGACACTGAAGCTTTCTTT
CASSLNRGRWDTEAFF
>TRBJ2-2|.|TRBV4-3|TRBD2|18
TGCGCCAGCAGCCAAGATAATCGGGGGGGCGGACATGCCGGGGAGCTGTTTTTT
CASSQDNRGGGHAGELFF
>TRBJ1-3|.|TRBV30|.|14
TGTGCCTGGAGTGTTGGGCTCTCTGGAAACACCATATATTTT
CAWSVGLSGNTIYF
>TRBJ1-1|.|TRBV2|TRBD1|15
TGTGCCAGCAGTGAGCGGGACAGATTGAACACTGAAGCTTTCTTT
CASSERDRLNTEAFF
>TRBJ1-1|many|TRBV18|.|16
TGTGCCAGCTCACAGAGTGGAGCTACCATGAACACTGAAGCTTTCTTT
CASSQSGATMNTEAFF
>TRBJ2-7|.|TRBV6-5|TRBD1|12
TGTGCCAGCAGAGAGACAGGGGTCGAGCAGTACTTC
CASRETGVEQYF
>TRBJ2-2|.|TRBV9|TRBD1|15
TGTGCCAGCAGCGTAGGGGACAGGGGGTTCGGGGAGCTGTTTTTT
CASSVGDRGFGELFF
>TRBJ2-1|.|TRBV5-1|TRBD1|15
TGCGCCAGCAGCTTGGATGGGACAGGCCCCGATGAGCAGTTCTTC
CASSLDGTGPDEQFF
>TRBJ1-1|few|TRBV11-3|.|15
TGTGCCAGCAGCGACGCGGGGGGGCTTAGTACTGAAGCTTTCTTT
CASSDAGGLSTEAFF
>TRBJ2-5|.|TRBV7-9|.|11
TGTGCCAGCAGCCAGGAAGAGACCCAGTACTTC
CASSQEETQYF
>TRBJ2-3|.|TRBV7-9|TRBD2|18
TGTGCCAGCAGCTGGGAACCATTAGCGGGAGGAGGCACAGATACGCAGTATTTT
CASSWEPLAGGGTDTQYF
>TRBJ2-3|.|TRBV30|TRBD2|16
TGTGCCTGGAGTGTGGGACTAGCGGGAGTCACAGATACGCAGTATTTT
CAWSVGLAGVTDTQYF
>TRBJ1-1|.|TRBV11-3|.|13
TGTGCCAGCAGCATAGAGACAGGTAAAGAAGCTTTCTTT
CASSIETGKEAFF
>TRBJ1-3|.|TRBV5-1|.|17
TGCGCCAGCAGCTTGGACCCCACGACAGTCCCTGGAAACACCATATATTTT
CASSLDPTTVPGNTIYF
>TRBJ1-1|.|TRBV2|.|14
TGTGCCAGCAGGGTGGCGGGCAGTAACACTGAAGCTTTCTTT
CASRVAGSNTEAFF
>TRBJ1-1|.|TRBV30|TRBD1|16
TGTGCCTGGACCCGATGGGGGACAGGCTCGAACACTGAAGCTTTCTTT
CAWTRWGTGSNTEAFF
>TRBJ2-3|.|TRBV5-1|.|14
TGCGCCAGCAGCTTGGCAGAACGCACAGATACGCAGTATTTT
CASSLAERTDTQYF
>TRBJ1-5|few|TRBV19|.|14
TGTGCCAGTATGGGGGCGGGAGGCAATCAGCCCCAGCATTTT
CASMGAGGNQPQHF
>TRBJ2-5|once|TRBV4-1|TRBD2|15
TGCGCCAGCAGCCTCATACTAGCGGGGGTAGAGACCCAGTACTTC
CASSLILAGVETQYF
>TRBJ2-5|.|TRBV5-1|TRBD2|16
TGCGCCAGCAGCTTGCAGGGAGCGGGGGTCCAAGAGACCCAGTACTTC
CASSLQGAGVQETQYF
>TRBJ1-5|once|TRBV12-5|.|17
TGTGCTAGTGGTTTGGTACGGCGGGATTATAGCAATCAGCCCCAGCATTTT
CASGLVRRDYSNQPQHF
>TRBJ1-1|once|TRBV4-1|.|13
TGCGCCAGCAGCCAAGACAGGGTAGCTGAAGCTTTCTTT
CASSQDRVAEAFF
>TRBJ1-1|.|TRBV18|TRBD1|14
TGTGCCAGCTCACCACGTACAGGGGAAACTGAAGCTTTCTTT
CASSPRTGETEAFF
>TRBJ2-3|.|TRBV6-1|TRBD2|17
TGTGCCAGCAGTGGTCGGACTAGCGGGGGGGCCATAGATACGCAGTATTTT
CASSGRTSGGAIDTQYF
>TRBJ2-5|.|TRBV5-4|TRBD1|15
TGTGCCAGCAGCTTTCCCGGGACAGCTAAAGAGACCCAGTACTTC
CASSFPGTAKETQYF
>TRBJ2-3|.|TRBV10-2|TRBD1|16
TGCGCCAGCAGGGCCTTCGTCAGGGGGAACACAGATACGCAGTATTTT
CASRAFVRGNTDTQYF
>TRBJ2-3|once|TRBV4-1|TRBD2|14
TGCGCCAGCAAAATAGCGGGAGGTTCCGATACGCAGTATTTT
CASKIAGGSDTQYF
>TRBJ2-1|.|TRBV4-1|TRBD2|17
TGCGCCAGCAGCCCTAGGCCCACTAGCGGGGGGGCGAATGAGCAGTTCTTC
CASSPRPTSGGANEQFF
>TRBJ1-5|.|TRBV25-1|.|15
TGTGCCAGCAGTGAATGGACTTGGAAGGATCAGCCCCAGCATTTT
CASSEWTWKDQPQHF